The table lists the clone carrying this T cell receptor beta chain with a count of one. Germline CDR1 and CDR2: MGHRA and YSYEKL. The CDR3 spans 16 residues. V was trimmed by 0 bases and J by 4 bases, leaving 13 bases between them. This specimen comes from a study of blood T cell repertoires in COVID-19. On the study more broadly: Whether acute or convalescent, the COVID-19 samples came from the United States, Italy and Spain. Sources were T cells, B-cell-depleted T cells, or PBMCs; the material itself was cDNA or gDNA.

As handled by the study authors: Nucleated cell counts were estimated from reference gene primer amplification. Some clones are missing from TCRdb's copy, which holds only in-frame ones; the method was immunoSEQ multiplex PCR. Clone size and V and J calls were adopted from that table, with D and trimming inferred from the DNA. The table records some 20,000 clones, about three quarters of them present only once. What was sequenced was peripheral blood. The TCR comes from a man in his 60s with acute or convalescent COVID-19. This chain connects TRBV4-1 to TRBJ2-1, with a tentative D call TRBD2 (6 bases). CDR3 nucleotides: TGCGCCAGCAGCCAAGAGCCCGGGACTTATTACAATGAGCAGTTCTTC. It encodes CASSQEPGTYYNEQFF.